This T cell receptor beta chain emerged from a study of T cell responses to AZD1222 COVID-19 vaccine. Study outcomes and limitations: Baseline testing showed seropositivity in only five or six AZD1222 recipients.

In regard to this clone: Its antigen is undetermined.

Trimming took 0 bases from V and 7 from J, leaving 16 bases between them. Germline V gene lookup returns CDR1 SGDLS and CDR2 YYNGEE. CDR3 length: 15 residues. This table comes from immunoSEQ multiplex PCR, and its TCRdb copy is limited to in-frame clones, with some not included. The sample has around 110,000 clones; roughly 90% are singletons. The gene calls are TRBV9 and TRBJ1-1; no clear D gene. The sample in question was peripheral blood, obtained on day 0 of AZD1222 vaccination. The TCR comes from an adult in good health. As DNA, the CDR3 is TGTGCCAGCAGCGTAGGATCCCGGAGGACGGGTGAAGCTTTCTTT. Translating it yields CASSVGSRRTGEAFF.